The next 13 T cell receptor beta chains were all read from a single sample in a study of PD-L1 blockade in urothelial cancer. Method: immunoSEQ multiplex PCR; TCRdb's copy keeps in-frame clones and lacks some. The sample holds some 100,000 clones, 91% seen once. Sample: PBMCs, taken around atezolizumab (anti-PD-L1) treatment. These receptor sequences come from a woman over 75 with urothelial cancer.

This chain joins TRBV7-2 and TRBJ2-7; 8 bases are shared with TRBD1. The CDR3 spans 14 residues. V shed 5 bases, J shed 7 bases, and the junction held 10 bases outside the gene matches. CDR1 and CDR2 (germline): SGHTA, FQGNSA. In DNA, the CDR3 is TGTGCCAGCAGCCCGGGGACAGGACCTAGAGAGCAGTACTTC. Residues: CASSPGTGPREQYF.

This clone was seen just once. The chain couples TRBV4-2 to TRBJ2-1; 10 bases fit TRBD2. The junction had 3 bases not matched to a gene; V was cut back by 0 bases and J by 4 bases. Germline loops: CDR1 LGHNA, CDR2 YNFKEQ. This CDR3 is 16 amino acids long. The CDR3 DNA sequence: TGTGCCAGCAGCCAAGAGACTAGCGGGTATTACAATGAGCAGTTCTTC. Amino acid sequence: CASSQETSGYYNEQFF.

The V and J genes are TRBV28 and TRBJ1-5; D remains ambiguous. With 2 bases removed from V and 2 bases from J, the gap between germline ends came to 13 bases. CDR3 length equals 16 residues. Germline V gives CDR1 MDHEN, CDR2 SYDVKM. As DNA, the CDR3 is TGTGCCAGCAGTTTACACCAAGCCGGGGGCAATCAGCCCCAGCATTTT. Translated, it gives CASSLHQAGGNQPQHF.

The chain recombines TRBV9 with TRBJ2-2; 10 nucleotides match TRBD1. CDR1 and CDR2 (germline): SGDLS, YYNGEE. This CDR3 comprises 16 residues. Germline trimming cut 4 bases from V and 3 bases from J; bases unmatched to any gene: 6. In nucleotides, the CDR3 is TGTGCCAGCAGCTATTCCGGGACAGGGGACACCGGGGAGCTGTTTTTT. Protein sequence: CASSYSGTGDTGELFF. Supplemented by reference TRBV9 and TRBJ2-2, the full variable domain reads DSGVTQTPKHLITATGQRVTLRCSPRSGDLSVYWYQQSLDQGLQFLIQYYNGEERAKGNILERFSAQQFPDLHSELNLSSLELGDSALYFCASSYSGTGDTGELFFGEGSRLTVL.

The chain carries TRBV28 and TRBJ1-2; 7 bases agree with TRBD1. From germline, CDR1 is MDHEN and CDR2 SYDVKM. Trimming took 8 bases from V and 5 from J; bases not matched to a gene: 8. This CDR3 has 13 amino acids. The CDR3 loop reads CASYKTGVYGYTF. CDR3 coding DNA: TGTGCCAGCTACAAAACAGGGGTTTATGGCTACACCTTC.

This clone was counted a single time. The rearrangement uses TRBV21-1 and TRBJ1-2; no check of the table's D call, TRBD1, against the DNA was made. TRBV21-1 is shown as a pseudogene. CDR3 length equals 15 residues. The CDR3 sequence is CASSTRQGENYGYTF. CDR3 in DNA: TGTGCCAGCAGCACTCGACAGGGGGAGAACTATGGCTACACCTTC.

In this sample, this clone turned up once. The rearrangement uses TRBV6-1 and TRBJ1-2; unclear D gene. Trimming took off 5 bases at V and 5 bases at J, with 12 bases between the two ends. Per germline, CDR1 MNHNS and CDR2 SASEGT. This CDR3 comprises 13 residues. CDR3 nucleotide sequence: TGTGCCAGCAGTCCTGACAATCTTTATGGCTACACCTTC. It yields the protein CASSPDNLYGYTF.

The V call is TRBV19, the J call TRBJ2-7; 13 positions match TRBD2. Unmatched junction bases numbered 7, after V lost 4 bases and J lost 1 base. CDR1 and CDR2 (germline): LNHDA, SQIVND (reference sequence). This CDR3 contains 17 residues. CDR3 sequence: CASSKGLAGTRSYEQYF. CDR3 coding DNA: TGTGCCAGTAGTAAGGGACTAGCGGGAACGAGGTCCTACGAGCAGTACTTC.

The chain combines TRBV7-9 with TRBJ1-1; D is unclear. Germline CDR1 SEHNR, CDR2 FQNEAQ (reference sequence). CDR3 length: 12 amino acids. Trimming removed 3 bases at V and 2 bases at J, with 4 bases between. CDR3 nucleotides: TGTGCCAGCAGCTTGTCTAACACTGAAGCTTTCTTT. It encodes CASSLSNTEAFF. Full variable domain (outside the CDR3, taken from reference TRBV7-9 and TRBJ1-1): DTGVSQNPRHKITKRGQNVTFRCDPISEHNRLYWYRQTLGQGPEFLTYFQNEAQLEKSRLLSDRFSAERPKGSFSTLEIQRTEQGDSAMYLCASSLSNTEAFFGQGTRLTVV.

The J gene is TRBJ2-7, the V gene TRBV7-9; tentative D call: TRBD2 (5 bases). CDR1 and CDR2 from the germline V gene are SEHNR and FQNEAQ (reference sequence). V gave up 4 bases and J gave up 6 bases, with 10 bases separating them. The CDR3 covers 12 residues. CDR3 DNA sequence: TGTGCCAGCAGCTCCCAACTAGGCGAGCAGTACTTC. Translated: CASSSQLGEQYF.

The chain carries TRBV30 and TRBJ2-3, with a possible D match to TRBD2 (5 bases). Germline CDR1 reads GTSNPN; CDR2 reads SVGIG (reference sequence). Deletions cut 3 bases from V and 4 bases from J, with 11 bases between. The CDR3 contains 13 residues. CDR3 sequence (DNA): TGTGCCTGGAGCCGATTGGAGGCAGATACGCAGTATTTT. Its protein product is CAWSRLEADTQYF.

The V call is TRBV19, the J call TRBJ2-1; 8 nucleotides match TRBD2. The ends lost 7 bases at V and 3 bases at J; junction bases unmatched: 11. From germline, CDR1 is LNHDA and CDR2 SQIVND (reference sequence). This CDR3 contains 16 residues. The CDR3 coding sequence is TGTGCCAGTACCCCCCCCGGTAGCGGGGACTACAATGAGCAGTTCTTC. Its translation is CASTPPGSGDYNEQFF.

The chain carries TRBV5-1 and TRBJ2-7; no firm D call. The CDR3 loop spans 14 amino acids. CDR1 SGHRS and CDR2 YFSETQ come from the germline V gene. V was pared by 4 bases and J by 2 bases, with 13 bases between. CDR3 coding DNA: TGCGCCAGCAGCCCTCGAGACACCCCCTACGAGCAGTACTTC. It encodes CASSPRDTPYEQYF.